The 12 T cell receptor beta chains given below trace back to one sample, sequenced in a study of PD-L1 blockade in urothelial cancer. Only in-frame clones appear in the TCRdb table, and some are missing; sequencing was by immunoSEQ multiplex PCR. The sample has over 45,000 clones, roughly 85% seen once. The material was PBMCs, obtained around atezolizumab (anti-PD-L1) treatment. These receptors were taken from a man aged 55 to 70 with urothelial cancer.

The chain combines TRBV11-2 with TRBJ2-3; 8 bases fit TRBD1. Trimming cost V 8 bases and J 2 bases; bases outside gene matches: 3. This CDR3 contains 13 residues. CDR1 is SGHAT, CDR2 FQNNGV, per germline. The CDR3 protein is CASGQGNTDTQYF. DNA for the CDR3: TGTGCCAGCGGACAGGGAAACACAGATACGCAGTATTTT.

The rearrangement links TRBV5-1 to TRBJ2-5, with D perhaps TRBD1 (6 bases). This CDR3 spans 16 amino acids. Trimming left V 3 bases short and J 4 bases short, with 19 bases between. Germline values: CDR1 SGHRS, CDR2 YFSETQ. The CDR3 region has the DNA TGCGCCAGCAGCTGGGGCCGACCAGGGGCAGGAGAGACCCAGTACTTC. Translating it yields CASSWGRPGAGETQYF.

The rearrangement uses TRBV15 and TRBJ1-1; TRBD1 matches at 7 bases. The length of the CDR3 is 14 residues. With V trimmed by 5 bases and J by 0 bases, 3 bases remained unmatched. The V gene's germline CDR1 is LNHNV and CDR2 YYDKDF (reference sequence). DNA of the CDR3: TGTGCCACCAGCCGCAGGGGGATGAACACTGAAGCTTTCTTT. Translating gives CATSRRGMNTEAFF. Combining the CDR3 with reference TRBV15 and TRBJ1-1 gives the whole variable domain DAMVIQNPRYQVTQFGKPVTLSCSQTLNHNVMYWYQQKSSQAPKLLFHYYDKDFNNEADTPDNFQSRRPNTSFCFLDIRSPGLGDTAMYLCATSRRGMNTEAFFGQGTRLTVV.

This CDR3 is CASTGQGTGELFF. CDR3 sequence (DNA): TGTGCCAGCACAGGACAGGGCACCGGGGAGCTGTTTTTT. The chain is built from TRBV2 and TRBJ2-2, with TRBD1 identical over 8 bases. The V gene end was trimmed by 7 bases and the J gene end by 4 bases; junction bases not matched to a gene: 2. Germline-derived CDR1 and CDR2 are SNHLY and FYNNEI. The CDR3 runs to 13 residues.

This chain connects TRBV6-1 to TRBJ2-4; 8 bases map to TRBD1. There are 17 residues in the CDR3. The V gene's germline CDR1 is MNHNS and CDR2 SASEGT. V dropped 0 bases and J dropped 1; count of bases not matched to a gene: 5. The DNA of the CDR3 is TGTGCCAGCAGTGAAGCGGGCAGGGGGCAGGCCAAAAACATTCAGTACTTC. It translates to CASSEAGRGQAKNIQYF.

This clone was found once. CDR3 sequence reads: CASSSPGGRTEAFF. The CDR3 nucleotides are TGTGCCAGCAGTTCCCCCGGGGGGCGAACTGAAGCTTTCTTT. The gene calls are TRBV28 and TRBJ1-1, with D perhaps matching TRBD1 (6 bases). Germline loops: CDR1 MDHEN, CDR2 SYDVKM. This CDR3 spans 14 amino acids. Trimming stripped 4 bases from V and 5 bases from J, with 14 bases between.

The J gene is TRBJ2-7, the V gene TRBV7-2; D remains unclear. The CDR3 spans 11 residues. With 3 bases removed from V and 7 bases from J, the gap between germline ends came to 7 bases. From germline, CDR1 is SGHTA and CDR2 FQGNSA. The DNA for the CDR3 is TGTGCCAGCAGCTTTCTACAGGAGCAGTACTTC. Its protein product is CASSFLQEQYF.

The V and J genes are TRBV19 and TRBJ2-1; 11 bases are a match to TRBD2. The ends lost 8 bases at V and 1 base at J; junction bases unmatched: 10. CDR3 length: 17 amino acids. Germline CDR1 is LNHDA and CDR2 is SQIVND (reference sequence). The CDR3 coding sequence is TGTGCCAGTTCGTCTCTTAGCGGGGGGGCGTCCTACAATGAGCAGTTCTTC. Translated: CASSSLSGGASYNEQFF.

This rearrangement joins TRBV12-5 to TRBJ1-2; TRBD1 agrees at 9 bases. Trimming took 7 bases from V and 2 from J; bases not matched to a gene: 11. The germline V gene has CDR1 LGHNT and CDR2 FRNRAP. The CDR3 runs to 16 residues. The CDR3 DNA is TGTGCTAGTGCCAACCTGGGACAGGGTTACAACTATGGCTACACCTTC. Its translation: CASANLGQGYNYGYTF.

The CDR3 DNA reads TGCGCCAGCAGTGAGTCGGAGGGACACGAGCAGTACTTC. It translates to CASSESEGHEQYF. The rearrangement links TRBV10-1 to TRBJ2-7, with D possibly TRBD2 on 6 matching bases. Germline V gene lookup returns CDR1 WNHNN and CDR2 SYGVQD (reference sequence). CDR3 size: 13 residues. V was cut by 0 bases and J by 5 bases, with 8 bases left in between.

The CDR3 DNA is TGTGCCACCAGCAGAGATTTGGTAGAAAGGGGCGAGCAGTACTTC. Translating it yields CATSRDLVERGEQYF. J is TRBJ2-7 and V is TRBV15; D is perhaps TRBD1 (5 bases). This CDR3 has 15 amino acids. CDR1 is LNHNV and CDR2 is YYDKDF in the germline V gene (reference sequence). V gave up 0 bases and J gave up 6 bases, with 15 bases separating them. Full variable domain (rest looked up from reference TRBV15 and TRBJ2-7): DAMVIQNPRYQVTQFGKPVTLSCSQTLNHNVMYWYQQKSSQAPKLLFHYYDKDFNNEADTPDNFQSRRPNTSFCFLDIRSPGLGDTAMYLCATSRDLVERGEQYFGPGTRLTVT.

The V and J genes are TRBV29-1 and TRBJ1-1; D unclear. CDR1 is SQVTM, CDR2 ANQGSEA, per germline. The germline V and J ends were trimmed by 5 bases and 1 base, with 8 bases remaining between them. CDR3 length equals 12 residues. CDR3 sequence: CSVRYANTEAFF. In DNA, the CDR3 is TGCAGCGTTCGGTACGCGAACACTGAAGCTTTCTTT.